Below are 15 T cell receptor beta chains sequenced from a single sample in a study of blood T cell repertoires in COVID-19 (dated by TCRdb to about 2020). Libraries were constructed by the immunoSEQ multiplex PCR assay. TCRdb's version of the immuneACCESS table is confined to in-frame rearrangements and falls short of the full clone set. An unresolved V gene accounts for under half of the shortfall where checked; the remainder is of unknown origin. The sample table records around 270,000 clones; 80% to 85% of these occur just once. About 1.5% of the sample comes from the top ten. Sequencing input: peripheral blood. These receptors were collected from a middle-aged woman who had recovered from COVID-19.

This rearrangement joins TRBV10-3 to TRBJ1-1; a weak D match, TRBD1 (6 bases). Trimming removed 6 bases at V and 0 bases at J, with 11 bases between. CDR1 and CDR2 (germline): ENHRY, SYGVKD. The CDR3 covers 14 residues. CDR3 bases: TGTGCCATCAGGGGACAACTACTGAACACTGAAGCTTTCTTT. Encoded protein: CAIRGQLLNTEAFF.

The chain has TRBV5-5 and TRBJ1-1, with TRBD1 matching over 11 bases. Germline-derived CDR1 and CDR2 are SGHKS and YYEKEE (reference sequence). The CDR3 runs 13 residues. With V trimmed by 9 bases and J by 4 bases, 5 bases remained unmatched. As DNA, the CDR3 is TGTGCCACCCTGGGACAGGGGGTCACTGAAGCTTTCTTT. Encoded protein: CATLGQGVTEAFF.

The chain joins TRBV28 to TRBJ1-5; TRBD1 agrees at 9 bases. This CDR3 has 18 amino acids. V lost 5 bases and J lost 0; bases outside the gene matches: 11. Germline CDR1 reads MDHEN; CDR2 reads SYDVKM. The CDR3, as DNA: TGTGCCAGCAGTCGCGGGACAGGGCGGGATTATAGCAATCAGCCCCAGCATTTT. Translating it yields CASSRGTGRDYSNQPQHF.

This chain connects TRBV9 to TRBJ1-6; TRBD1 is a possible D gene (5 bases). The CDR3 length is 15 residues. V was cut by 0 bases and J by 6 bases, with 10 bases left in between. Looked up from germline, CDR1 is SGDLS and CDR2 is YYNGEE. The CDR3 coding sequence is TGTGCCAGCAGCGTAGGGGGGGACCCTAATTCACCCCTCCACTTT. This gives the protein CASSVGGDPNSPLHF.

The V call is TRBV11-2, the J call TRBJ1-6; D gene unclear. This CDR3 is 16 amino acids long. From germline, CDR1 is SGHAT and CDR2 FQNNGV. V lost 5 bases and J lost 5, with 16 bases in between. DNA for the CDR3: TGTGCCAGCAGCCGAACGGCGGCGCGTGATAATTCACCCCTCCACTTT. Translating it yields CASSRTAARDNSPLHF.

The rearrangement joins TRBV7-9 to TRBJ2-2; maybe TRBD1 (6 bases). Trimming removed 4 bases at V and 4 bases at J, with 22 bases between. CDR3 length: 18 residues. CDR1 is SEHNR and CDR2 is FQNEAQ in the germline V gene (reference sequence). In nucleotides, the CDR3 is TGTGCCAGCAGCTCAATCTGGGTTCCGGGACACCCCACCGGGGAGCTGTTTTTT. It is translated as CASSSIWVPGHPTGELFF.

The chain uses TRBV3-1 (or the pseudogene TRBV3-2) and TRBJ2-5; D call uncertain. CDR1 is LGHDT, CDR2 YNNKEL, per germline (reference sequence). The V and J ends lost 0 bases and 5 bases respectively, with 10 bases between them. The CDR3 consists of 14 residues. The CDR3, as DNA: TGTGCCAGCAGCCAAGAGTCAAGCGCGGAGACCCAGTACTTC. Protein product: CASSQESSAETQYF.

This clone was counted a single time. The genes are TRBV6-5 and TRBJ2-7; tentatively, D is TRBD1 (6 bases). CDR1 is MNHEY, CDR2 SVGAGI, per germline. This CDR3 is 14 amino acids long. The V and J ends lost 8 bases and 4 bases respectively, with 18 bases between them. CDR3 residues: CASAPGAAGYEQYF. CDR3 DNA sequence: TGTGCCAGCGCTCCAGGGGCAGCCGGGTACGAGCAGTACTTC.

The J gene is TRBJ2-7, the V gene TRBV2, with unresolved D. Trimming pared 4 bases from V and 4 bases from J, leaving 14 bases between. The CDR3 consists of 14 residues. Germline V gene lookup returns CDR1 SNHLY and CDR2 FYNNEI. The CDR3: CASSGYRRLYEQYF. In DNA, the CDR3 is TGTGCCAGCAGTGGTTATAGACGACTGTACGAGCAGTACTTC. The full variable domain, completed using reference TRBV2 and TRBJ2-7, is EPEVTQTPSHQVTQMGQEVILRCVPISNHLYFYWYRQILGQKVEFLVSFYNNEISEKSEIFDDQFSVERPDGSNFTLKIRSTKLEDSAMYFCASSGYRRLYEQYFGPGTRLTVT.

This rearrangement joins TRBV9 to TRBJ1-3; possibly TRBD1 for D (6 bases). The CDR3 covers 17 residues. The germline V gene has CDR1 SGDLS and CDR2 YYNGEE. V lost 3 bases to trimming and J lost 7 bases, with 23 bases between them. In DNA, the CDR3 is TGTGCCAGCAGCGAGGAGTGGGGGCGACGACGCGACAACACCATATATTTT. This encodes CASSEEWGRRRDNTIYF.

V and J are TRBV6-2 or TRBV6-3 and TRBJ2-3; 15 bases map to TRBD2. CDR1 and CDR2 (germline): MNHEY, SVGEGT. V dropped 6 bases and J dropped 9; count of bases not matched to a gene: 7. The CDR3 is 15 residues long. The CDR3 DNA reads TGTGCCAGCAGCACCGGACTAGCGGGGGGGACAACGCAGTATTTT. Protein sequence: CASSTGLAGGTTQYF.

V usage is TRBV29-1 and J usage is TRBJ2-3, with a tentative D call TRBD1 (6 bases). The CDR3 sequence is 13 residues long. CDR1 and CDR2 from the germline V gene are SQVTM and ANQGSEA. The V and J ends lost 4 bases and 3 bases respectively, with 11 bases between them. CDR3 loop: CSVGAGQTDTQYF. The CDR3 DNA follows: TGCAGCGTTGGGGCAGGACAGACAGATACGCAGTATTTT.

This rearrangement joins TRBV2 to TRBJ2-1; TRBD2 agrees at 10 bases. With 2 bases clipped from V and 7 bases from J, the junction kept 2 bases outside the gene matches. CDR1 and CDR2 (germline): SNHLY, FYNNEI. The CDR3 has 14 residues. The CDR3 reads CASSELAGVNEQFF. DNA of the CDR3: TGTGCCAGCAGTGAACTAGCGGGGGTTAATGAGCAGTTCTTC.

The genes are TRBV10-3 and TRBJ2-7, with a tentative D call TRBD2 (5 bases). V lost 4 bases to trimming and J lost 2 bases, with 9 bases between them. The CDR3 covers 13 residues. CDR1 is ENHRY, CDR2 SYGVKD, per germline. The CDR3 region is CAISGTEAYEQYF. For the CDR3, the DNA is TGTGCCATCAGTGGAACGGAGGCCTACGAGCAGTACTTC.

J is TRBJ1-5 and V is TRBV6-1; no definite D call. The CDR3 runs 14 residues. Germline lookup yields CDR1 MNHNS and CDR2 SASEGT. V lost 2 bases to trimming and J lost 4 bases, with 9 bases between them. The CDR3 spells CASSELGGNQPQHF. The CDR3 DNA is TGTGCCAGCAGTGAACTTGGAGGAAATCAGCCCCAGCATTTT.